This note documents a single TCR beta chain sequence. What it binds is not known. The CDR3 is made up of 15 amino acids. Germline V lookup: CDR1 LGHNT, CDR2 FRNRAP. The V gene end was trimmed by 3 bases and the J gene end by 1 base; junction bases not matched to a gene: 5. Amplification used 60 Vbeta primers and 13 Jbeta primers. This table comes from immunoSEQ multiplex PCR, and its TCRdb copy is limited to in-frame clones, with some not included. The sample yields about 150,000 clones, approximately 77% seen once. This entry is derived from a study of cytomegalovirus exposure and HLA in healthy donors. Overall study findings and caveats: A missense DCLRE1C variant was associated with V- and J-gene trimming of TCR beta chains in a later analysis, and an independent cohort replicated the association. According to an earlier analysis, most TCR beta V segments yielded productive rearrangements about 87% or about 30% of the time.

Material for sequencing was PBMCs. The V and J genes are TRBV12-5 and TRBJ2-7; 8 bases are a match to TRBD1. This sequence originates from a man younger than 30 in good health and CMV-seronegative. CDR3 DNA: TGTGCTAGTGGTTTCGGGACAGGCCCGTCCTACGAGCAGTACTTC. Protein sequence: CASGFGTGPSYEQYF.